Detailed here is one T cell receptor (beta chain). This record belongs to a study of CD8 T cells in Susac syndrome. Study details: Susac syndrome patients were untreated, on corticosteroids with some adding intravenous immunoglobulin, or on intravenous immunoglobulin only.

The T cells that were sequenced for TCR beta were CD8+ and CD4+ cells from blood. An amount of RNA that ranged from roughly 0.45 to 1 ug was reverse transcribed with random hexamers. A single record per CDR3 protein comes from TCRdb applying MiXCR to the immunoSEQ multiplex PCR reads. The table lists 95,000 to 150,000 distinct CDR3 sequences, 85% to 95% of them singletons, with about 0.3% in the top ten. The source of this sequence is a human donor with Susac syndrome. Sequenced: CD8+ T cells from PBMCs.

In nucleotides, the CDR3 is TGCAGTGCTAGCTCCTTAACCGCGAACACCGGGGAGCTGTTTTTT. This gives the protein CSASSLTANTGELFF. This chain joins TRBV20-1 and TRBJ2-2; D ambiguous. Germline V gene data show CDR1 as DFQATT and CDR2 as SNEGSKA (reference sequence). V lost 3 bases and J lost 0, with 11 bases in between. The CDR3 loop spans 15 amino acids.